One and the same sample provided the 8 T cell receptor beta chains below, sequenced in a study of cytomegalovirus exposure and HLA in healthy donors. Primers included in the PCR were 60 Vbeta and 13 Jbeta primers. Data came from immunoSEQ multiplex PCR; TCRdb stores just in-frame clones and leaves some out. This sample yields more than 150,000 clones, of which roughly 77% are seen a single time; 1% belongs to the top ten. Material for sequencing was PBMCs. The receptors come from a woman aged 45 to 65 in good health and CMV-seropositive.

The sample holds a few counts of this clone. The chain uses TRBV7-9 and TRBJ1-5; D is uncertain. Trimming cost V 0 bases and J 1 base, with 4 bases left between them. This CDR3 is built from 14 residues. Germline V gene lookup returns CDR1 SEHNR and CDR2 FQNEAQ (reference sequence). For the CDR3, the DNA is TGTGCCAGCAGCTTAGCGTCAAGCAATCAGCCCCAGCATTTT. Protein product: CASSLASSNQPQHF.

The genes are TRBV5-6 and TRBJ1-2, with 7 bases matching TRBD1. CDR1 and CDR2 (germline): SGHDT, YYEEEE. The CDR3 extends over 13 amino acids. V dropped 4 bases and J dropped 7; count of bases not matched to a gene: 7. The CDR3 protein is CASSTDRVGGYTF. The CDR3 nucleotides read TGTGCCAGCAGCACCGACAGGGTTGGTGGCTACACCTTC.

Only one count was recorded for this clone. The CDR3 protein is CASSSDRGLLEELFF. The CDR3 DNA is TGTGCCAGCAGCTCCGACAGGGGGCTTTTGGAGGAGCTGTTTTTT. This rearrangement joins TRBV5-6 to TRBJ2-2, with 10 bases matching TRBD1. The CDR3 loop spans 15 amino acids. The germline V gene has CDR1 SGHDT and CDR2 YYEEEE. J was trimmed by 10 bases and V by 3 bases; bases with no gene match: 9. The whole variable domain, filled in from reference TRBV5-6 and TRBJ2-2, reads DAGVTQSPTHLIKTRGQQVTLRCSPKSGHDTVSWYQQALGQGPQFIFQYYEEEERQRGNFPDRFSGHQFPNYSSELNVNALLLGDSALYLCASSSDRGLLEELFFGEGSRLTVL.

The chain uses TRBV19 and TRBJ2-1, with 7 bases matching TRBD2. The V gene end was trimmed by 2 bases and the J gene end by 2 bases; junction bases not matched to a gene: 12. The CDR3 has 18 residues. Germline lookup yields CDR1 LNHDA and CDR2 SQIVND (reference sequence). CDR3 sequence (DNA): TGTGCCAGTAGTATAATTCTTAGGGCTAGCGGACCCTACAATGAGCAGTTCTTC. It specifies CASSIILRASGPYNEQFF.

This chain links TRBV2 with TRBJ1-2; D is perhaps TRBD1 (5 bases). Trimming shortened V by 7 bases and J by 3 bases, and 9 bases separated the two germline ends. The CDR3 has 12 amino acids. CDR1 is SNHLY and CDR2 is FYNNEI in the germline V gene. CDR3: CASIRGDYGYTF. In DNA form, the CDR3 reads TGTGCCAGCATACGGGGGGACTATGGCTACACCTTC.

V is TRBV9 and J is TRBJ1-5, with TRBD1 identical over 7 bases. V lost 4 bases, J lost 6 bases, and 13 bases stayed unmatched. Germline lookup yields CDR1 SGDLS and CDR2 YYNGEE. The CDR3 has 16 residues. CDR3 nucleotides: TGTGCCAGCAGCCCTAGTGGGGTTGGACAGGTTCAGCCCCAGCATTTT. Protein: CASSPSGVGQVQPQHF.

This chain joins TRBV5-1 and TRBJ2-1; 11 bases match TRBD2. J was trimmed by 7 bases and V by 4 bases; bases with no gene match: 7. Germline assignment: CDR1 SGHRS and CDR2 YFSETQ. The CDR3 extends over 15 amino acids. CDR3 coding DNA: TGCGCCAGCAGCCAGACTAGCGGGATAGGTAATGAGCAGTTCTTC. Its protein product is CASSQTSGIGNEQFF.

CDR3 sequence (DNA): TGTGCCAGCAGCGGCTCCGGGGCAGCGGGAGGCTACACCTTC. It translates to CASSGSGAAGGYTF. The V and J genes are TRBV7-8 and TRBJ1-2; possible D gene TRBD1, 5 bases. Deletions cut 5 bases from V and 8 bases from J, with 18 bases between. The CDR3 contains 14 residues. CDR1 and CDR2 (germline): SGHVS, FQNEAQ.